The 15 T cell receptor beta chains below come from one sample, sequenced in a study of blood T cells in healthy people across ages. The use of a sample-barcoded 5' primer and a J-beta primer mix characterized a second PCR of about 7 to 12 cycles. TCRdb re-analysed the 5' RACE reads in MiXCR, keeping a single row per CDR3 protein. This sample carries about 680,000 distinct CDR3 sequences, approximately 50% of them seen once, and the ten largest clones take about 32%. Source material: blood. The receptor source for this set is a woman aged 55-70 years in good health.

The CDR3 sequence is CASRSGTSGPGRNTQYF. CDR3 in DNA: TGTGCCAGCAGGTCCGGGACTAGCGGACCTGGACGGAATACGCAGTATTTT. This sequence joins TRBV6-2 or TRBV6-3 and TRBJ2-3; 11 bases are a match to TRBD2. The CDR3 has 17 amino acids. The germline V gene has CDR1 MNHEY and CDR2 SVGEGT. V was clipped by 6 bases and J by 7 bases; unmatched bases: 15.

The chain has TRBV27 and TRBJ2-4, with 7 nucleotides matching TRBD1. V was clipped by 6 bases and J by 6 bases; unmatched bases: 5. Germline V gives CDR1 MNHEY, CDR2 SMNVEV (reference sequence). The CDR3 covers 13 residues. The CDR3 is CASSAWDRNIQYF. CDR3 in DNA: TGTGCCAGCAGCGCTTGGGACAGAAACATTCAGTACTTC.

Only a few counts were recorded for this clonotype. The chain joins TRBV29-1 to TRBJ2-6; D is possibly TRBD1 (6 bases). Looked up from germline, CDR1 is SQVTM and CDR2 is ANQGSEA. The V end lost 6 bases, the J end lost 0 bases, and 15 bases lay between the germline ends. This CDR3 contains 16 residues. CDR3 sequence: CSVPDRFSSGANVLTF. The CDR3, as DNA: TGCAGCGTGCCCGACAGGTTTAGCTCTGGGGCCAACGTCCTGACTTTC.

The J gene is TRBJ2-5, the V gene TRBV7-2; TRBD1 matches 10 bases. The J call is in doubt because the DNA end fits TRBJ2-7 better. The CDR3 spans 15 residues. Germline assignment: CDR1 SGHTA and CDR2 FQGNSA. For the CDR3, the DNA is TGTGCCAGCAGCACAAACCGGGACAGGGGAGGCGAGCAGTACTTC. Protein product: CASSTNRDRGGEQYF.

The J gene is TRBJ1-2, the V gene TRBV27, with unresolved D. From germline, CDR1 is MNHEY and CDR2 SMNVEV (reference sequence). This CDR3 region has 13 residues. The ends were cut back, 3 bases at V and 4 bases at J, with 9 bases in the middle. The CDR3, as DNA: TGTGCCAGCAGTTTTCAGTTTTCCTATGGCTACACCTTC. Translation gives CASSFQFSYGYTF.

The chain employs TRBV28 and TRBJ2-5; 7 bases are shared with TRBD1. The trim removed 6 bases at V and 1 base at J, leaving 8 bases unmatched. Per the germline V gene, CDR1 is MDHEN and CDR2 is SYDVKM. The CDR3 consists of 15 residues. CDR3: CASSQRQGSQETQYF. The CDR3 coding sequence is TGTGCCAGCAGCCAGAGACAGGGTTCCCAAGAGACCCAGTACTTC. Full variable domain (outside the CDR3, taken from reference TRBV28 and TRBJ2-5): DVKVTQSSRYLVKRTGEKVFLECVQDMDHENMFWYRQDPGLGLRLIYFSYDVKMKEKGDIPEGYSVSREKKERFSLILESASTNQTSMYLCASSQRQGSQETQYFGPGTRLLVL.

This clonotype was detected only a few times. The V call is TRBV2, the J call TRBJ1-1; the D gene is possibly TRBD1 (5 bases). V lost 5 bases and J 4 bases, leaving 14 bases between the germline ends. CDR1 SNHLY and CDR2 FYNNEI come from the germline V gene. This CDR3 has 14 residues. This CDR3 is CASSREGQFTEAFF. In DNA, the CDR3 is TGTGCCAGCAGTCGGGAGGGGCAATTCACTGAAGCTTTCTTT. Based on the CDR3 plus reference TRBV2 and TRBJ1-1, the full variable domain is EPEVTQTPSHQVTQMGQEVILRCVPISNHLYFYWYRQILGQKVEFLVSFYNNEISEKSEIFDDQFSVERPDGSNFTLKIRSTKLEDSAMYFCASSREGQFTEAFFGQGTRLTVV.

V gene TRBV28 combines with J gene TRBJ1-5; weak D call: TRBD1 (6 bases). Germline V gene sequence: CDR1 MDHEN, CDR2 SYDVKM. Trimming stripped 7 bases from V and 1 base from J, with 17 bases between. The CDR3 consists of 16 residues. CDR3 protein: CASNNGGARSNQPQHF. As DNA, the CDR3 is TGTGCCAGCAATAACGGGGGGGCTCGGAGCAATCAGCCCCAGCATTTT.

There are a few counts of this clonotype. The chain links TRBV30 to TRBJ2-3, with 8 bases aligning to TRBD2. The CDR3 covers 14 residues. Trimming removed 4 bases from V and 5 bases from J; junction bases left unmatched: 8. CDR1 is GTSNPN and CDR2 is SVGIG in the germline V gene (reference sequence). The CDR3 DNA sequence: TGTGCCTGGAACCCAATAGCGGGAATAGATACGCAGTATTTT. This codes for CAWNPIAGIDTQYF. Filled out from reference TRBV30 and TRBJ2-3, the complete variable domain reads SQTIHQWPATLVQPVGSPLSLECTVEGTSNPNLYWYRQAAGRGLQLLFYSVGIGQISSEVPQNLSASRPQDRQFILSSKKLLLSDSGFYLCAWNPIAGIDTQYFGPGTRLTVL.

The rearrangement links TRBV24-1 to TRBJ2-3; weak D call: TRBD2 (5 bases). The CDR3 totals 14 residues. Trimming stripped 5 bases from V and 6 bases from J, with 14 bases between. CDR1 is KGHDR, CDR2 SFDVKD, per germline. CDR3 sequence: CATSGAGYVDTQYF. The CDR3 nucleotides are TGTGCCACCAGTGGGGCGGGCTATGTGGATACGCAGTATTTT.

This clonotype was observed once. The V call is TRBV28, the J call TRBJ2-1, with 11 positions matching TRBD1. J gave up 8 bases and V 4 bases, and 10 bases lay outside the gene matches. This CDR3 is built from 16 residues. Germline assignment: CDR1 MDHEN and CDR2 SYDVKM. Written as DNA, the CDR3 is TGTGCCAGCAGTTCCCCTTGGACAGGGGGCTTCTATGAGCAGTTCTTC. It translates to CASSSPWTGGFYEQFF.

This clonotype was seen ten or more times. The CDR3 sequence: CASSQRTSGRADTQYF. The CDR3 coding sequence is TGTGCCAGCAGCCAAAGGACTAGCGGGAGGGCAGATACGCAGTATTTT. The chain links TRBV3-1 to TRBJ2-3; 15 bases align to TRBD2. Per germline, CDR1 LGHDT and CDR2 YNNKEL (reference sequence). J was trimmed by 4 bases and V by 2 bases; bases with no gene match: 1. This CDR3 comprises 16 residues.

V usage is TRBV6-1 and J usage is TRBJ1-5; 10 positions agree with TRBD1. Germline V gene data show CDR1 as MNHNS and CDR2 as SASEGT. This CDR3 is 15 amino acids long. J was trimmed by 2 bases and V by 6 bases; bases with no gene match: 4. CDR3 residues: CASRTGTGGNQPQHF. The CDR3 nucleotides are TGTGCCAGCAGAACCGGGACAGGGGGCAATCAGCCCCAGCATTTT.

V usage is TRBV6-2 or TRBV6-3 and J usage is TRBJ2-5; D remains unclear. Germline V gene lookup returns CDR1 MNHEY and CDR2 SVGEGT. Trimming cost V 0 bases and J 5 bases, with 13 bases left between them. The CDR3 spans 15 residues. CDR3 residues: CASSYSAFTGETQYF. For the CDR3, the DNA is TGTGCCAGCAGTTACTCAGCGTTTACCGGGGAGACCCAGTACTTC.

This rearrangement joins TRBV6-2 or TRBV6-3 to TRBJ1-1, with a weak D call TRBD1 (5 bases). Germline V gives CDR1 MNHEY, CDR2 SVGEGT. The CDR3 has 15 residues. V was cut by 3 bases and J by 1 base, with 12 bases left in between. CDR3 protein: CASSYIGRENTEAFF. For the CDR3, the DNA is TGTGCCAGCAGTTATATCGGCAGGGAGAACACTGAAGCTTTCTTT.